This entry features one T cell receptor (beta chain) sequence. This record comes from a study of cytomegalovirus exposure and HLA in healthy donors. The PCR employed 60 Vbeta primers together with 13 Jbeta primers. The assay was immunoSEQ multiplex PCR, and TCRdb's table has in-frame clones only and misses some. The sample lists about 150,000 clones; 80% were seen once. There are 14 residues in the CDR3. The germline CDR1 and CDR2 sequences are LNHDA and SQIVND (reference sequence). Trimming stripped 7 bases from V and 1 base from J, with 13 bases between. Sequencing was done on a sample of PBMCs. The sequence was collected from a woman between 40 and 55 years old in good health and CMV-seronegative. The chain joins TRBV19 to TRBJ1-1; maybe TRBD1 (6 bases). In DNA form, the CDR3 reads TGTGCCAGTAAGGGGGTTGTCGCGAACACTGAAGCTTTCTTT. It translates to CASKGVVANTEAFF.